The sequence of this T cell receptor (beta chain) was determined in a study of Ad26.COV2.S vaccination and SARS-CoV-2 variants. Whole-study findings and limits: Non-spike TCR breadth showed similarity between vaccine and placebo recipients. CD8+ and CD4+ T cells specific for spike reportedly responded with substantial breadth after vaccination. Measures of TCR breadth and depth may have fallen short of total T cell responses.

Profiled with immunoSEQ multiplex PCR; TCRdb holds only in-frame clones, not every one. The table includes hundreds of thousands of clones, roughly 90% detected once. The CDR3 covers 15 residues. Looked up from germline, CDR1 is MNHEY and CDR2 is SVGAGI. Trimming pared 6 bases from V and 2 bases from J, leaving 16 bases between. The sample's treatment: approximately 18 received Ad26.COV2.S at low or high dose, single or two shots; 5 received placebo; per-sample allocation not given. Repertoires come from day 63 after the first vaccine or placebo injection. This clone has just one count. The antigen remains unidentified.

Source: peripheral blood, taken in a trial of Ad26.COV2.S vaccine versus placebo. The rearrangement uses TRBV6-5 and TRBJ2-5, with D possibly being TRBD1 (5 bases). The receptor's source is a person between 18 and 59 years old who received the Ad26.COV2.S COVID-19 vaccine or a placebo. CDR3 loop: CASSKGRLVQETQYF. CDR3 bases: TGTGCCAGCAGCAAGGGGCGGTTGGTACAAGAGACCCAGTACTTC.